This T cell receptor (beta chain) was retrieved from a study of cytomegalovirus exposure and HLA in healthy donors. Overall study results and limits: A cluster of highly shared sequence variants was likely a sequencing artifact. An analysis was carried out later, and it reportedly showed fewer N-insertions in an Asian-associated ancestry cluster than the approximately 700-donor mean.

Turning to this clone: The antigen remains undetermined.

Primers: 60 Vbeta forward and 13 Jbeta reverse. Using immunoSEQ multiplex PCR, the repertoire was profiled, and TCRdb retains in-frame clones only, with some absent. The sample has about 150,000 clones, more than 75% seen once; the top ten hold around 13%. The CDR3 is 13 residues long. Trimming stripped 4 bases from V and 0 bases from J, with 6 bases between. The germline V gene has CDR1 LNHDA and CDR2 SQIVND (reference sequence). Sequences were obtained from PBMCs. The clonotype comes from a man aged 30 to 45 in good health and CMV-seropositive. The V call is TRBV19, the J call TRBJ1-1; D gene ambiguous. The CDR3, as DNA: TGTGCCAGTAGTAAAAATATGAACACTGAAGCTTTCTTT. This translates into CASSKNMNTEAFF.